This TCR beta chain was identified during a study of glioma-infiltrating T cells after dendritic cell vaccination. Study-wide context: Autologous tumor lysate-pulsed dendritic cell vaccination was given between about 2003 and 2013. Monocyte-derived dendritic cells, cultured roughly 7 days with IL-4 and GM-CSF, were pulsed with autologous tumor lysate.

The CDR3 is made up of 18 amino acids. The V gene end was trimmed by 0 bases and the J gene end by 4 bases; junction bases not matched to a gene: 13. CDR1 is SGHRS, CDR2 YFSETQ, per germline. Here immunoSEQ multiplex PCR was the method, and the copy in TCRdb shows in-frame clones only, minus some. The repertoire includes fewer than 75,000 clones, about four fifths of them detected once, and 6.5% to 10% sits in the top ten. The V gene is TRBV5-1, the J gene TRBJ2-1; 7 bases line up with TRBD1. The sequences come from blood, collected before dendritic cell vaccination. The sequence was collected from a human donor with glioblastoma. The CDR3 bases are TGCGCCAGCAGCTTGGGGAATAAACAGGGGACCCGTTACAATGAGCAGTTCTTC. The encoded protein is CASSLGNKQGTRYNEQFF.